The 14 T cell receptor beta chains in this list originate from one sample, sequenced in a study of graft-versus-host responses after intestinal transplantation. Measured with immunoSEQ multiplex PCR; TCRdb has only the in-frame clones, and not every one. The profile shows some 90,000 clones, 85% to 95% of them singletons. The antigens of these receptors remain unknown. This sample comprised unstimulated CD8+ T cells sorted from spleen or lymph node cells, obtained before transplant. These TCRs come from a human donor who was the organ donor for an intestinal transplant.

Here the CDR3 reads CASSPTGGLYEQYF. The CDR3, as DNA: TGTGCCAGTAGTCCGACAGGGGGCCTCTACGAGCAGTACTTC. V usage is TRBV19 and J usage is TRBJ2-7, with 10 bases fitting TRBD1. This CDR3 has 14 residues. J was trimmed by 3 bases and V by 5 bases; bases with no gene match: 4. Germline-derived CDR1 and CDR2 are LNHDA and SQIVND (reference sequence). Together with reference TRBV19 and TRBJ2-7, the CDR3 gives the full variable domain: DGGITQSPKYLFRKEGQNVTLSCEQNLNHDAMYWYRQDPGQGLRLIYYSQIVNDFQKGDIAEGYSVSREKKESFPLTVTSAQKNPTAFYLCASSPTGGLYEQYFGPGTRLTVT.

The CDR3 sequence is CASSLRGGEQYF. DNA for the CDR3: TGTGCCAGTAGTCTGCGGGGGGGCGAGCAGTACTTC. The V call is TRBV19, the J call TRBJ2-7; 9 bases align to TRBD2. Germline CDR1 and CDR2: LNHDA and SQIVND (reference sequence). The V segment lost 5 bases and the J segment 6 bases; nucleotides outside the gene matches: 2. This CDR3 has 12 amino acids.

This rearrangement joins TRBV9 to TRBJ1-2, with 8 bases fitting TRBD1. Trimming removed 4 bases from V and 3 bases from J; junction bases left unmatched: 11. CDR3 length equals 16 residues. Germline loops: CDR1 SGDLS, CDR2 YYNGEE. The CDR3 sequence is CASSIQVTGVDYGYTF. The DNA of the CDR3 is TGTGCCAGCAGCATCCAAGTGACAGGGGTCGACTATGGCTACACCTTC.

The chain uses TRBV18 and TRBJ2-7; D gene unclear. This CDR3 comprises 13 residues. Trimming removed 1 base from V and 4 bases from J, with 8 bases in between. Germline values: CDR1 KGHSH, CDR2 LQKENI. In nucleotides, the CDR3 is TGTGCCAGCTCACCACTGGTACAGTACGAGCAGTACTTC. This gives the protein CASSPLVQYEQYF.

The genes are TRBV9 and TRBJ1-2; no firm D call. The CDR3 spans 15 residues. Trimming stripped 3 bases from V and 0 bases from J, with 12 bases between. Germline V gene lookup returns CDR1 SGDLS and CDR2 YYNGEE. CDR3 loop: CASSGIATPNYGYTF. In DNA, the CDR3 is TGTGCCAGCAGCGGCATTGCGACACCTAACTATGGCTACACCTTC.

The V call is TRBV9, the J call TRBJ2-3; 8 nucleotides agree with TRBD1. The V gene's germline CDR1 is SGDLS and CDR2 YYNGEE. The CDR3 contains 16 residues. Unmatched junction bases numbered 11, after V lost 5 bases and J lost 3 bases. The CDR3 bases are TGTGCCAGCAGGGGGCCCGGACAGGGAAAAACAGATACGCAGTATTTT. Amino acids: CASRGPGQGKTDTQYF.

This sequence joins TRBV27 and TRBJ1-4; D perhaps matches TRBD1 (6 bases). CDR3 length: 15 amino acids. In germline, CDR1 is MNHEY, CDR2 SMNVEV (reference sequence). The germline V and J ends were trimmed by 0 bases and 4 bases, with 9 bases remaining between them. CDR3 sequence reads: CASSLSGGNNEKLFF. The CDR3 DNA is TGTGCCAGCAGTTTATCAGGGGGAAATAATGAAAAACTGTTTTTT.

J is TRBJ1-4 and V is TRBV18; a weak D match, TRBD1 (6 bases). V was cut by 4 bases and J by 0 bases, with 12 bases left in between. CDR3 length: 16 amino acids. Per germline, CDR1 KGHSH and CDR2 LQKENI. CDR3 bases: TGTGCCAGCTCACTGGACAGCCTTGCAACTAATGAAAAACTGTTTTTT. This encodes CASSLDSLATNEKLFF.

The chain combines TRBV25-1 with TRBJ1-2; 10 bases are shared with TRBD1. Germline trimming cut 1 base from V and 8 bases from J; bases unmatched to any gene: 4. This CDR3 has 14 residues. From germline, CDR1 is MGHDK and CDR2 SYGVNS. CDR3 loop: CASSEWDRGGGYTF. The CDR3 coding sequence is TGTGCCAGCAGTGAATGGGACAGGGGAGGAGGCTACACCTTC.

The rearrangement uses TRBV7-2 and TRBJ2-5, with a tentative D call TRBD2 (5 bases). The CDR3 extends over 15 amino acids. V was pared by 3 bases and J by 3 bases, with 14 bases between. The germline V gene encodes CDR1 SGHTA and CDR2 FQGNSA. CDR3 nucleotide sequence: TGTGCCAGCAGCTTCCCCTGGGCGGGCGAAGAGACCCAGTACTTC. This translates into CASSFPWAGEETQYF.

V is TRBV7-8 and J is TRBJ1-5; weak D call: TRBD1 (5 bases). Germline-derived CDR1 and CDR2 are SGHVS and FQNEAQ. This CDR3 contains 17 residues. Trimming took 1 base from V and 4 from J, leaving 17 bases between them. The CDR3 DNA reads TGTGCCAGCAGCTTAGGGCTGAGGAGGGGCAAGAATCAGCCCCAGCATTTT. Protein product: CASSLGLRRGKNQPQHF.

The gene calls are TRBV7-9 and TRBJ1-2, with TRBD1 matching 9 bases. V was pared by 4 bases and J by 0 bases, with 6 bases of the junction left unmatched. The CDR3 totals 16 residues. The germline V gene encodes CDR1 SEHNR and CDR2 FQNEAQ (reference sequence). CDR3 sequence (DNA): TGTGCCAGCAGCTGGGACAGGGACCAAGCTAACTATGGCTACACCTTC. Encoded protein: CASSWDRDQANYGYTF.

The chain employs TRBV7-6 and TRBJ2-1, with 8 bases that match TRBD2. Germline CDR1 and CDR2: SGHVS and FNYEAQ. V shed 1 base, J shed 10 bases, and the junction held 6 bases outside the gene matches. The CDR3 is 14 residues long. Written as DNA, the CDR3 is TGTGCCAGCAGCTTAGTGCGCAGCGGGGGAGAGCAGTTCTTC. Its protein is CASSLVRSGGEQFF.

V and J are TRBV29-1 and TRBJ1-2; D remains ambiguous. Trimming left V 7 bases short and J 4 bases short, with 10 bases between. CDR3 length: 11 residues. Germline V gene lookup returns CDR1 SQVTM and CDR2 ANQGSEA. Here the CDR3 reads CSAEVGYGYTF. The CDR3 DNA is TGCAGCGCGGAGGTGGGCTATGGCTACACCTTC.